Following are 20 T cell receptor beta chains from one sample sequenced in a study of T-cell reconstitution after alpha-beta-depleted transplantation in children. A TCRbeta library incorporating unique molecular identifiers was prepared. TCRdb re-called the PCR reads through MiXCR, storing one row per CDR3 protein. The table includes some 600,000 distinct CDR3 sequences, roughly 13% detected once. The sample here was PBMCs, mostly from graft donor cells, taken 360 days after TCRalphabeta/CD19-depleted stem cell transplant. The receptors were sampled from a male patient aged 10-17 years who had a stem cell transplant for acute myeloid leukemia, so the T cells may come from the graft donor.

Here the CDR3 reads CASSLKGSEQYF. In DNA, the CDR3 is TGTGCCAGCAGTTTAAAGGGTTCCGAGCAGTACTTC. The gene calls are TRBV27 and TRBJ2-7; D is uncertain. This CDR3 has 12 residues. Germline V lookup: CDR1 MNHEY, CDR2 SMNVEV (reference sequence). Trimming took off 2 bases at V and 6 bases at J, with 8 bases between the two ends.

At least ten counts were recorded for this clonotype. This chain links TRBV27 with TRBJ2-6; no firm D call. The germline V gene encodes CDR1 MNHEY and CDR2 SMNVEV (reference sequence). The V end was cut by 8 bases, the J end by 2 bases, with 10 bases between. The CDR3 runs 14 residues. The CDR3 region has the DNA TGTGCCAGCCAGAGCCTGGCTGGGGCCAACGTCCTGACTTTC. This sequence encodes CASQSLAGANVLTF.

The chain uses TRBV10-3 and TRBJ2-6; D ambiguous. Germline V gene sequence: CDR1 ENHRY, CDR2 SYGVKD. V was shortened by 6 bases and J by 0 bases, with 15 bases between the two germline ends. The CDR3 covers 17 residues. The CDR3 loop reads CAIRENALSSGANVLTF. The CDR3 coding sequence is TGTGCCATCAGAGAGAATGCGCTGAGCTCTGGGGCCAACGTCCTGACTTTC.

The sample holds a few counts of this clonotype. The chain links TRBV14 to TRBJ2-6, with D possibly TRBD1 on 5 matching bases. CDR3 length: 19 amino acids. The germline V gene encodes CDR1 SGHDN and CDR2 FVKESK. The ends were cut back, 0 bases at V and 0 bases at J, with 15 bases in the middle. The CDR3 reads CASSQDGQGPFSGANVLTF. The CDR3 nucleotides are TGTGCCAGCAGCCAAGATGGGCAGGGTCCTTTCTCTGGGGCCAACGTCCTGACTTTC. Drawing the rest from reference TRBV14 and TRBJ2-6, the complete variable domain is EAGVTQFPSHSVIEKGQTVTLRCDPISGHDNLYWYRRVMGKEIKFLLHFVKESKQDESGMPNNRFLAERTGGTYSTLKVQPAELEDSGVYFCASSQDGQGPFSGANVLTFGAGSRLTVL.

A few counts support this clonotype. V usage is TRBV6-6 and J usage is TRBJ1-1, with unresolved D. Trimming removed 2 bases from V and 7 bases from J, with 11 bases in between. This CDR3 spans 13 amino acids. Germline V gene sequence: CDR1 MNHNY, CDR2 SVGAGI (reference sequence). This CDR3 reads CASSYPDRGEAFF. The CDR3 nucleotides read TGTGCCAGCAGTTACCCGGACCGCGGTGAAGCTTTCTTT.

Comment on this clonotype: A much more abundant neighbour one base away suggests this may be a read error. The rearrangement joins TRBV3-1 to TRBJ2-7; the match to TRBD2 covers 8 bases. The CDR3 runs to 15 residues. Germline V gene sequence: CDR1 LGHDT, CDR2 YNNKEL (reference sequence). CDR3 sequence: CAGSQETGGFYERYF. The CDR3 DNA is TGTGCCGGCAGCCAAGAGACGGGAGGGTTCTACGAGCGGTACTTC.

This clonotype was picked up many times. The CDR3 reads CASSTGDTEAFF. CDR3 DNA sequence: TGTGCCAGCAGTACCGGGGACACTGAAGCTTTCTTT. This chain links TRBV6-5 with TRBJ1-1; no clear D gene. CDR3 length: 12 amino acids. The V end lost 5 bases, the J end lost 3 bases, and 7 bases lay between the germline ends. Germline values: CDR1 MNHEY, CDR2 SVGAGI.

This clonotype was seen a single time. The genes are TRBV30 and TRBJ1-5; D is unresolved. The ends were cut back, 2 bases at V and 5 bases at J, with 13 bases in the middle. The CDR3 extends over 14 amino acids. Germline loops: CDR1 GTSNPN, CDR2 SVGIG (reference sequence). The CDR3 region is CAWSHRLLDQPQHF. DNA of the CDR3: TGTGCCTGGAGTCATAGGTTGCTGGATCAGCCCCAGCATTTT. Complete variable domain (other parts from reference TRBV30 and TRBJ1-5): SQTIHQWPATLVQPVGSPLSLECTVEGTSNPNLYWYRQAAGRGLQLLFYSVGIGQISSEVPQNLSASRPQDRQFILSSKKLLLSDSGFYLCAWSHRLLDQPQHFGDGTRLSIL.

This sequence joins TRBV27 and TRBJ2-7, with 9 bases that match TRBD2. Germline V CDR1 and CDR2: MNHEY, SMNVEV (reference sequence). This CDR3 comprises 17 residues. V shed 5 bases, J shed 1 base, and the junction held 12 bases outside the gene matches. CDR3 loop: CASSPFIAGEISYEQYF. CDR3 DNA sequence: TGTGCCAGCAGTCCATTTATAGCGGGAGAGATATCCTACGAGCAGTACTTC.

A note on this clonotype: Being one base from a much bigger clone, this may be a read error. The chain has TRBV6-4 and TRBJ1-5, with D tentatively TRBD1 (6 bases). CDR3 size: 14 residues. From germline, CDR1 is MRHNA and CDR2 SNTAGT. The CDR3 loop reads CAGRGDSSNQPQHF. The CDR3 nucleotides are TGTGCCGGCAGGGGTGACAGTAGCAATCAGCCCCAGCATTTT.

This clonotype was seen only a few times. V usage is TRBV28 and J usage is TRBJ2-3; either TRBD1 or TRBD2 may supply D (5 bases each). Trimming took off 3 bases at V and 6 bases at J, with 13 bases between the two ends. The germline gives CDR1 MDHEN, CDR2 SYDVKM. The CDR3 extends over 14 amino acids. This CDR3 is CASSFRDPGDTQYF. CDR3 in DNA: TGTGCCAGCAGTTTCAGGGACCCTGGGGATACGCAGTATTTT.

The genes are TRBV9 and TRBJ2-5; 12 positions match TRBD2. Germline V gives CDR1 SGDLS, CDR2 YYNGEE. The CDR3 runs 15 residues. J lost 1 base, V lost 3 bases, and 1 base had no gene match. This CDR3 reads CASSAGLAGQETQYF. Written as DNA, the CDR3 is TGTGCCAGCAGCGCGGGACTAGCGGGCCAAGAGACCCAGTACTTC.

This clonotype was seen repeatedly, ten times or more. The chain combines TRBV20-1 with TRBJ2-7; TRBD2 agrees at 14 bases. This CDR3 comprises 16 residues. Germline V CDR1 and CDR2: DFQATT, SNEGSKA (reference sequence). The V and J ends lost 3 bases and 3 bases, in that order; junction bases with no gene match: 7. This CDR3 reads CSASGLAGGSLYEQYF. CDR3 nucleotides: TGCAGTGCTAGCGGACTAGCGGGAGGATCGCTCTACGAGCAGTACTTC.

As concerns this clonotype: This could be a read error, since a much larger clone is one nucleotide away. The chain uses TRBV3-1 and TRBJ2-1; D tentatively fits TRBD1 or TRBD2 (5 bases each). Per germline, CDR1 LGHDT and CDR2 YNNKEL (reference sequence). The CDR3 length is 16 residues. The CDR3 sequence is CACSQDLPGSYNEQFF. DNA of the CDR3: TGTGCCTGCAGCCAAGATCTCCCAGGGAGTTACAATGAGCAGTTCTTC.

The rearrangement uses TRBV7-6 and TRBJ2-7; D unresolved. The V gene's germline CDR1 is SGHVS and CDR2 FNYEAQ. Trimming shortened V by 5 bases and J by 2 bases, and 10 bases separated the two germline ends. The CDR3 covers 13 residues. CDR3 loop: CASSPEATYEQYF. The DNA of the CDR3 is TGTGCCAGCAGCCCCGAGGCCACCTACGAGCAGTACTTC.

Ten or more counts support this clonotype. The chain links TRBV10-3 to TRBJ1-5, with 7 bases matching TRBD1. Germline-derived CDR1 and CDR2 are ENHRY and SYGVKD. V trimming: 0 bases; J trimming: 3 bases; junction bases outside the gene matches: 5. The CDR3 runs 16 residues. The CDR3 DNA reads TGTGCCATCAGTGAGTCCTTAGGACAGGACAATCAGCCCCAGCATTTT. This sequence encodes CAISESLGQDNQPQHF.

This clonotype was observed a single time. The V and J genes are TRBV7-6 and TRBJ2-7; 7 positions agree with TRBD2. J gave up 1 base and V 5 bases, and 11 bases lay outside the gene matches. Per the germline V gene, CDR1 is SGHVS and CDR2 is FNYEAQ. There are 16 residues in the CDR3. CDR3 DNA: TGTGCCAGCAGCCATGGGGTGGGCGGGAGTTCCTACGAGCAGTACTTC. This gives the protein CASSHGVGGSSYEQYF.

At least ten counts were recorded for this clonotype. The rearrangement links TRBV6-1 to TRBJ2-7; 8 positions match TRBD1. Germline CDR1 and CDR2: MNHNS and SASEGT. Losses at the gene ends were 6 bases for V and 2 bases for J; bases not matched to a gene: 9. The CDR3 is made up of 15 amino acids. This CDR3 reads CASSFRTGPTYEQYF. CDR3 DNA sequence: TGTGCCAGCAGCTTTCGGACAGGGCCAACCTACGAGCAGTACTTC.

The chain uses TRBV28 and TRBJ2-1; TRBD2 matches 7 bases. The germline V gene encodes CDR1 MDHEN and CDR2 SYDVKM. The CDR3 covers 15 residues. V shed 6 bases and J 8 bases; nucleotides not matched to a gene: 13. The CDR3 DNA follows: TGTGCCAGCAGGGTCGGGCTAGCGGATAGGTATGAGCAGTTCTTC. As protein: CASRVGLADRYEQFF. Based on the CDR3 plus reference TRBV28 and TRBJ2-1, the full variable domain is DVKVTQSSRYLVKRTGEKVFLECVQDMDHENMFWYRQDPGLGLRLIYFSYDVKMKEKGDIPEGYSVSREKKERFSLILESASTNQTSMYLCASRVGLADRYEQFFGPGTRLTVL.

The V gene is TRBV29-1, the J gene TRBJ2-2, with D possibly called TRBD1 or TRBD2 (7 bases each). This CDR3 is 16 amino acids long. Germline V gene sequence: CDR1 SQVTM, CDR2 ANQGSEA. The germline V and J ends were trimmed by 4 bases and 0 bases, with 15 bases remaining between them. The CDR3 DNA sequence: TGCAGCGTTGCTCGCGGGGGACAGTCGAACACCGGGGAGCTGTTTTTT. Amino acids: CSVARGGQSNTGELFF.